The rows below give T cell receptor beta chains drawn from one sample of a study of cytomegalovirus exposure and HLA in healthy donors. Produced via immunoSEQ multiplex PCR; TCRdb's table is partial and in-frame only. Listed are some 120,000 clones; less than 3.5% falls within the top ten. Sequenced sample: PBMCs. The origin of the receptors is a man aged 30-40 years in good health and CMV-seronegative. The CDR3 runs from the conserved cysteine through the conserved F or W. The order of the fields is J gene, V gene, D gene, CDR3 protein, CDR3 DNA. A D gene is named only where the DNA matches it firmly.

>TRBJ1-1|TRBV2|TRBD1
CASSERRGQGSTEAFF
TGTGCCAGCAGTGAAAGGAGGGGACAGGGGAGCACTGAAGCTTTCTTT
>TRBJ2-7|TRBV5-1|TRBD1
CASSLAGTDTSEQYF
TGCGCCAGCAGCTTGGCTGGGACAGACACGTCCGAGCAGTACTTC
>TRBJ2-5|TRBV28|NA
CASSQNGIIQETQYF
TGTGCCAGCAGCCAAAACGGGATTATCCAAGAGACCCAGTACTTC
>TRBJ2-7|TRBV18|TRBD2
CASSWTSGQTDEQYF
TGTGCCAGCTCGTGGACTAGCGGGCAAACTGACGAGCAGTACTTC
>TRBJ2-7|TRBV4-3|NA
CASSQEETGPYEQYF
TGCGCCAGCAGCCAAGAAGAGACAGGCCCCTACGAGCAGTACTTC
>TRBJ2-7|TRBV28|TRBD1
CASSPPTGYHEQYF
TGTGCCAGCAGTCCGCCGACAGGGTACCACGAGCAGTACTTC
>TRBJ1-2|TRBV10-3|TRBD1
CAVGDRTNYGYTF
TGTGCCGTTGGGGACAGGACTAACTATGGCTACACCTTC
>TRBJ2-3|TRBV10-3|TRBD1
CAISTSGTGALTDTQYF
TGTGCCATCAGCACATCCGGGACAGGGGCCCTCACAGATACGCAGTATTTT
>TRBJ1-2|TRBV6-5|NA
CASSLRGAGYTF
TGTGCCAGCAGTTTGCGCGGTGCAGGCTACACCTTC
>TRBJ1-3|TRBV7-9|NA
CASSFGGRPSGNTIYF
TGTGCCAGCAGCTTCGGAGGACGACCCTCTGGAAACACCATATATTTT
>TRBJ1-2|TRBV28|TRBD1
CASSSTGGFGYGYTF
TGTGCCAGCAGTTCGACAGGGGGTTTCGGCTATGGCTACACCTTC
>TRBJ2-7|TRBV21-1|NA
CASSKVQRVSSYEQYF
TGTGCCAGCAGCAAAGTACAGCGGGTCAGCTCCTACGAGCAGTACTTC
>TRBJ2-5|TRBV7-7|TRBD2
CASSVGLADQETQYF
TGTGCTAGCAGCGTAGGACTAGCGGACCAAGAGACCCAGTACTTC
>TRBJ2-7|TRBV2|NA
CASRSLQGAYEQYF
TGTGCCAGCAGGAGCCTACAGGGTGCCTACGAGCAGTACTTC
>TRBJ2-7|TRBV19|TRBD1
CASSIGDRGYEQYF
TGTGCCAGTAGTATAGGTGACAGGGGTTACGAGCAGTACTTC
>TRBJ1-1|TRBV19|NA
CASSISVNTEAFF
TGTGCCAGTAGTATTTCCGTGAACACTGAAGCTTTCTTT
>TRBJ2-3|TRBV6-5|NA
CASSWKLGDTQYF
TGTGCCAGCAGTTGGAAACTAGGGGATACGCAGTATTTT
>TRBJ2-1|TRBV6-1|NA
CASSEMHSPTGGEQFF
TGTGCCAGCAGTGAAATGCACTCTCCAACGGGTGGTGAGCAGTTCTTC
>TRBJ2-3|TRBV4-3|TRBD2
CASSPGLGTDTQYF
TGCGCCAGCAGCCCCGGACTAGGAACAGATACGCAGTATTTT
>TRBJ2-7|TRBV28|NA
CASSPSSGEQYF
TGTGCCAGCAGTCCCTCGTCGGGCGAGCAGTACTTC
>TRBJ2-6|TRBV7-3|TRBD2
CASSPSGLAGGPGGVLTF
TGTGCCAGCAGCCCCTCGGGACTAGCGGGAGGGCCTGGGGGTGTCCTGACTTTC
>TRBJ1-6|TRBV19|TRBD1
CASSIRGQGVFPPLHF
TGTGCCAGTAGTATAAGGGGACAGGGTGTTTTTCCACCCCTCCACTTT
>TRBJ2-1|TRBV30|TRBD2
CAWSTNPGTSVYNEQFF
TGTGCCTGGAGTACAAACCCCGGGACTAGCGTCTACAATGAGCAGTTCTTC
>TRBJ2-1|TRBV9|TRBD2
CASSVGLAKDEQFF
TGTGCCAGCAGCGTAGGACTAGCGAAGGATGAGCAGTTCTTC
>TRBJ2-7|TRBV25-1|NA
CASSEYEGTNYEQYF
TGTGCCAGCAGTGAATATGAGGGTACTAACTACGAGCAGTACTTC
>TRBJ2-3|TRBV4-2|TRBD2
CASSQSKTSGYTDTQYF
TGTGCCAGCAGCCAATCCAAGACTAGCGGCTACACAGATACGCAGTATTTT
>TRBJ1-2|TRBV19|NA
CASSIVVGGDGYTF
TGTGCCAGTAGTATAGTAGTAGGAGGGGACGGCTACACCTTC
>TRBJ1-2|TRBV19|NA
CASSIRRPGRGSNYGYTF
TGTGCCAGTAGTATCCGCCGGCCAGGGAGGGGATCTAACTATGGCTACACCTTC
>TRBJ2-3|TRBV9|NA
CASSVSVHTDTQYF
TGTGCCAGCAGCGTTAGCGTGCACACAGATACGCAGTATTTT
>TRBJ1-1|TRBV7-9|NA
CASSHPYHGEDKMNTEAFF
TGTGCCAGCAGCCACCCCTACCACGGGGAGGATAAGATGAACACTGAAGCTTTCTTT
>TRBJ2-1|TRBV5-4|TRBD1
CASSFIPGGGQGTYNEQFF
TGTGCCAGCAGCTTTATACCAGGAGGGGGACAGGGAACCTACAATGAGCAGTTCTTC
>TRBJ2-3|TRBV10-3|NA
CAISESIAYTQYF
TGTGCCATCAGTGAGTCAATAGCGTATACGCAGTATTTT
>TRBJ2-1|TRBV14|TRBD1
CASSQMGTGSNEQFF
TGTGCCAGCAGCCAAATGGGGACAGGAAGCAATGAGCAGTTCTTC
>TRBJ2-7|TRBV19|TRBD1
CASSTPGQGFYEQYF
TGTGCCAGTAGTACACCGGGACAGGGATTCTACGAGCAGTACTTC
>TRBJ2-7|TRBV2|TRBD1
CASRDDRASYEQYF
TGTGCCAGCAGGGACGACAGGGCCTCCTACGAGCAGTACTTC
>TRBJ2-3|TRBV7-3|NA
CASSSPGGDTQYF
TGTGCCAGCAGCTCGCCAGGGGGGGATACGCAGTATTTT
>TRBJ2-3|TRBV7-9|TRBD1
CASSFLPGQGVTDTQYF
TGTGCCAGCAGCTTTCTTCCGGGACAGGGAGTCACAGATACGCAGTATTTT
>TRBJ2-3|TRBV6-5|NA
CASSYSLESSTDTQYF
TGTGCCAGCAGTTACTCGCTAGAATCTAGCACAGATACGCAGTATTTT
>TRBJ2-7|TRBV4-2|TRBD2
CAKRGLAVSYEQYF
TGTGCCAAACGCGGACTAGCGGTCTCCTACGAGCAGTACTTC